Listed below are T cell receptor beta chains from one sample, sequenced in a study of blood T cell repertoires in COVID-19. Sequencing used immunoSEQ multiplex PCR; TCRdb keeps in-frame clones, though not all of them. The sample consists of under 200,000 clones, approximately 85% of them appearing once. Material for sequencing was peripheral blood. The receptor source for this set is a woman of 80 years or more with acute or convalescent COVID-19. CDR3s leave out the opening cysteine and the closing phenylalanine or tryptophan. Each record gives: CDR3 protein, J gene, V gene.

cdr3_aa: ASSQDGSQGGYT
j_call: TRBJ1-2
v_call: TRBV3-1/TRBV3-2

cdr3_aa: ASSMNRVRSGANVLT
j_call: TRBJ2-6
v_call: TRBV19

cdr3_aa: ASSLAGGYGYT
j_call: TRBJ1-2
v_call: TRBV5-6

cdr3_aa: ASSIQGGNTEAF
j_call: TRBJ1-1
v_call: TRBV19

cdr3_aa: ASRGLQGLGNSPLH
j_call: TRBJ1-6
v_call: TRBV19

cdr3_aa: SARQGNYGYT
j_call: TRBJ1-2
v_call: TRBV29-1

cdr3_aa: ASSLGQGQETQY
j_call: TRBJ2-5
v_call: TRBV5-1

cdr3_aa: ASSPPNSSGNTIY
j_call: TRBJ1-3
v_call: TRBV18

cdr3_aa: ASSTLQGAKNIQY
j_call: TRBJ2-4
v_call: TRBV6-2/TRBV6-3

cdr3_aa: ASSRQGNFYNEQF
j_call: TRBJ2-1
v_call: TRBV7-9

cdr3_aa: ASSEQERNTEAF
j_call: TRBJ1-1
v_call: TRBV18

cdr3_aa: ASSSRDRATEAF
j_call: TRBJ1-1
v_call: TRBV7-8

cdr3_aa: ASSHRESGRASEQF
j_call: TRBJ2-1
v_call: TRBV3-1/TRBV3-2